A selection of T cell receptor beta chains follows, all from one sample in a study of blood T cell repertoires in COVID-19. Here immunoSEQ multiplex PCR was the method, and the copy in TCRdb shows in-frame clones only, minus some. Among 55,000 to 85,000 clones, around 88% were seen once, and the ten largest hold 10% to 15%. The specimen sequenced was peripheral blood. These receptors all stem from a human donor in a cohort sampled during active COVID-19. CDR3s include the opening cysteine and the closing phenylalanine or tryptophan. D genes are given only for firm matches. Size values are once, few and many counts, or a class for expanded clones, and some rows have none.

D: TRBD2; size: NA; V: TRBV6-5; J: TRBJ2-1; DNA: TGTGCCAGCCAAGGCGGGGGAATATACAATGAGCAGTTCTTC; CDR3: CASQGGGIYNEQFF
D: NA; size: NA; V: TRBV6-4; J: TRBJ1-5; DNA: TGTGCCAGCAGTGACTCGCCAGGGGCTAATCAGCCCCAGCATTTT; CDR3: CASSDSPGANQPQHF
D: NA; size: once; V: TRBV27; J: TRBJ1-2; DNA: TGTGCCAGCAGTTTGGCGTGGGGAAGCGGTGGCTACACCTTC; CDR3: CASSLAWGSGGYTF
D: TRBD2; size: NA; V: TRBV7-3; J: TRBJ2-1; DNA: TGTGCCAGCAGCCCGCGAAAGGGACTAGCGGTAGACAATGAGCAGTTCTTC; CDR3: CASSPRKGLAVDNEQFF
D: TRBD2; size: NA; V: TRBV18; J: TRBJ2-5; DNA: TGTGCCAGCTCACCACCCGGACTAGCGGGGGGCAAAGAGACCCAGTACTTC; CDR3: CASSPPGLAGGKETQYF
D: TRBD1; size: NA; V: TRBV30; J: TRBJ1-6; DNA: TGTGCCTGGAGTACAGGGACAGGGGCCCCCAATTCACCCCTCCACTTT; CDR3: CAWSTGTGAPNSPLHF
D: NA; size: few; V: TRBV10-1; J: TRBJ1-1; DNA: TGCGCCAGCAGTGAGTCCGACAGACCGACTGAAGCTTTCTTT; CDR3: CASSESDRPTEAFF
D: NA; size: NA; V: TRBV6-2/TRBV6-3; J: TRBJ1-2; DNA: TGTGCCAGCAGTTATCCGGCCTCGGACTCAATCGGACATGGCTACACCTTC; CDR3: CASSYPASDSIGHGYTF
D: TRBD2; size: NA; V: TRBV7-2; J: TRBJ2-3; DNA: TGTGCCAGCAGCCCCTACTCTAGCGGGGGGGCCTCGCGTACGCAGTATTTT; CDR3: CASSPYSSGGASRTQYF
D: NA; size: NA; V: TRBV4-1; J: TRBJ2-7; DNA: TGCGCCAGCAGCCAAGCGTCCGCTACTAGCTCCTACGAGCAGTACTTC; CDR3: CASSQASATSSYEQYF
D: NA; size: NA; V: TRBV7-9; J: TRBJ1-2; DNA: TGTGCCAGCAGCCTCCCAGGGGGCTACACCTTC; CDR3: CASSLPGGYTF
D: NA; size: NA; V: TRBV19; J: TRBJ2-2; DNA: TGTGCCAGTAGTATAGATTTCAGGCGCACCGGGGAGCTGTTTTTT; CDR3: CASSIDFRRTGELFF
D: TRBD1; size: NA; V: TRBV3-1/TRBV3-2; J: TRBJ1-5; DNA: TGTGCCAGCAGCCCCACAGGGGCCCCTGGTCAGCCCCAGCATTTT; CDR3: CASSPTGAPGQPQHF
D: NA; size: NA; V: TRBV27; J: TRBJ2-7; DNA: TGTGCCAGCAGTCCTTCCGACGGAGACGAGCAGTACTTC; CDR3: CASSPSDGDEQYF
D: NA; size: few; V: TRBV5-4; J: TRBJ2-2; DNA: TGTGCCAGCAGCTCCGGACAGGGAGGGACCGGGGAGCTGTTTTTT; CDR3: CASSSGQGGTGELFF
D: TRBD1; size: NA; V: TRBV7-2; J: TRBJ2-7; DNA: TGTGCCAGCAGCTCCCCCGGGACAGGTCCTAACGAGCAGTACTTC; CDR3: CASSSPGTGPNEQYF
D: NA; size: once; V: TRBV5-1; J: TRBJ2-7; DNA: TGCGCCAGCAGCCCGTCGGGGAATCGCTACGAGCAGTACTTC; CDR3: CASSPSGNRYEQYF
D: NA; size: NA; V: TRBV2; J: TRBJ1-1; DNA: TGTGCCAGCAGTGAAGGGGGCAGGGGCCCGGCGACTGAAGCTTTCTTT; CDR3: CASSEGGRGPATEAFF
D: NA; size: NA; V: TRBV12-3/TRBV12-4; J: TRBJ2-5; DNA: TGTGCCAGCAGCGACAGCGCGGTTGGGGCCCAGTACTTC; CDR3: CASSDSAVGAQYF
D: TRBD1; size: NA; V: TRBV2; J: TRBJ2-7; DNA: TGTGCCAGCAGTGAAGGTCAGGGGGCTAACTACGAGCAGTACTTC; CDR3: CASSEGQGANYEQYF
D: NA; size: NA; V: TRBV5-8; J: TRBJ2-7; DNA: TGTGCCAGCAGCTTCAGAAACCGAAACTCCTACGAGCAGTACTTC; CDR3: CASSFRNRNSYEQYF
D: NA; size: NA; V: TRBV12-3/TRBV12-4; J: TRBJ2-7; DNA: TGTGCCAGCAGTTTGCGGGCAGAGCAGTACTTC; CDR3: CASSLRAEQYF
D: TRBD1; size: NA; V: TRBV4-1; J: TRBJ1-2; DNA: TGCGCCAGCAGCCAAGATCCGGGACAGTTGATGGGCTACACCTTC; CDR3: CASSQDPGQLMGYTF
D: TRBD2; size: NA; V: TRBV6-4; J: TRBJ2-1; DNA: TGTGCCAGCAGTGCCGGGACTAGCCTAAATGAGCAGTTCTTC; CDR3: CASSAGTSLNEQFF
D: TRBD1; size: NA; V: TRBV6-6; J: TRBJ2-2; DNA: TGTGCCAGCAGTTACTCGACAGGGGCTATCACCGGGGAGCTGTTTTTT; CDR3: CASSYSTGAITGELFF
D: NA; size: NA; V: TRBV27; J: TRBJ1-5; DNA: TGTGCCAGCAAGAACAGCCTAAATAATCAGCCCCAGCATTTT; CDR3: CASKNSLNNQPQHF
D: NA; size: NA; V: TRBV5-1; J: TRBJ2-3; DNA: TGCGCCAGCAGCTTGGGGACAGTCTCAGATACGCAGTATTTT; CDR3: CASSLGTVSDTQYF
D: NA; size: NA; V: TRBV7-9; J: TRBJ1-2; DNA: TGTGCCAGCAGGAGACAGGAGAACTATGGCTACACCTTC; CDR3: CASRRQENYGYTF
D: NA; size: NA; V: TRBV7-6; J: TRBJ1-2; DNA: TGTGCCAGCAGCTTAGGGTCGGGGAAAGGCTACACCTTC; CDR3: CASSLGSGKGYTF
D: TRBD1; size: NA; V: TRBV19; J: TRBJ1-1; DNA: TGTGCCAGTGGAAGGGGGCAAAGGACTGAAGCTTTCTTT; CDR3: CASGRGQRTEAFF
D: NA; size: NA; V: TRBV2; J: TRBJ2-2; DNA: TGTGCCAGCAGTGAACGTGGGCGACTGTTTTTT; CDR3: CASSERGRLFF
D: TRBD2; size: NA; V: TRBV4-3; J: TRBJ2-2; DNA: TGCGCCAGCAGCCAAGTGGCTAGCGGGGGATTCACCGGGGAGCTGTTTTTT; CDR3: CASSQVASGGFTGELFF
D: NA; size: NA; V: TRBV15; J: TRBJ1-1; DNA: TGTGCCACCAGCAGAGACGCGGGGGCGCGGTCGAACACTGAAGCTTTCTTT; CDR3: CATSRDAGARSNTEAFF
D: NA; size: NA; V: TRBV28; J: TRBJ1-3; DNA: TGTGCCAGCAGTTGGACAGACTCTGGAAACACCATATATTTT; CDR3: CASSWTDSGNTIYF
D: TRBD2; size: NA; V: TRBV9; J: TRBJ2-3; DNA: TGTGCCAGCAGCGCGCGACTCGCTAGCGGGGTTCGGGATACGCAGTATTTT; CDR3: CASSARLASGVRDTQYF
D: TRBD2; size: NA; V: TRBV6-5; J: TRBJ2-3; DNA: TGTGCCAGCAGTACAGGGCTAGCGGGAACAGATACGCAGTATTTT; CDR3: CASSTGLAGTDTQYF
D: TRBD1; size: NA; V: TRBV6-1; J: TRBJ1-6; DNA: TGTGCCAGCCGTGCACCTGGCGCCGGGACAGCCAGCTCCTATAATTCACCCCTCCACTTT; CDR3: CASRAPGAGTASSYNSPLHF
D: TRBD2; size: NA; V: TRBV5-4; J: TRBJ2-3; DNA: TGTGCCAGCAGTTTAAATGGACTAGCGGGGATAGATACGCAGTATTTT; CDR3: CASSLNGLAGIDTQYF
D: NA; size: NA; V: TRBV19; J: TRBJ2-1; DNA: TGTGCCAGTAGTATTCTCTTGGGCCGCTACAATGAGCAGTTCTTC; CDR3: CASSILLGRYNEQFF
D: TRBD1; size: NA; V: TRBV7-2; J: TRBJ2-1; DNA: TGTGCCAGCACTCTACAGGGGGGCTCCTACAATGAGCAGTTCTTC; CDR3: CASTLQGGSYNEQFF
D: TRBD1; size: NA; V: TRBV4-1; J: TRBJ2-7; DNA: TGCGCCAGCAGCCACATCTCTACAGGGGGGACCTACGAGCAGTACTTC; CDR3: CASSHISTGGTYEQYF
D: TRBD1; size: NA; V: TRBV7-2; J: TRBJ2-3; DNA: TGTGCCAGCAGCTTATACCCCGGCCAGGGGGCCTCTAGCACAGATACGCAGTATTTT; CDR3: CASSLYPGQGASSTDTQYF
D: TRBD1; size: NA; V: TRBV20-1; J: TRBJ1-6; DNA: TGCAGTGCTAGTCCCGGGACAGGGTTTGATTCACCCCTCCACTTT; CDR3: CSASPGTGFDSPLHF
D: TRBD1; size: NA; V: TRBV7-9; J: TRBJ2-2; DNA: TGTGCCAGCAGCCCGCGGGACAGGGAAGCCGGGGAGCTGTTTTTT; CDR3: CASSPRDREAGELFF
D: NA; size: NA; V: TRBV7-9; J: TRBJ2-7; DNA: TGTGCCAGCAGCCCCCCCGGAGGGGAAGATATTTACGAGCAGTACTTC; CDR3: CASSPPGGEDIYEQYF
D: NA; size: NA; V: TRBV9; J: TRBJ2-3; DNA: TGTGCCAGCAGCGGTACGGGGATTGGTACAGATACGCAGTATTTT; CDR3: CASSGTGIGTDTQYF
D: TRBD2; size: NA; V: TRBV6-6; J: TRBJ2-3; DNA: TGTGCCAGCAGCGTCGGGGGGGCAAGCACAGATACGCAGTATTTT; CDR3: CASSVGGASTDTQYF
D: TRBD2; size: NA; V: TRBV27; J: TRBJ2-3; DNA: TGTGCCAGCAGTTTAGGGACTAGCGGGGGGGTCACAGATACGCAGTATTTT; CDR3: CASSLGTSGGVTDTQYF
D: TRBD2; size: NA; V: TRBV5-4; J: TRBJ2-3; DNA: TGTGCCAGCAGCTACAAACTAGCGGGGGACACAGATACGCAGTATTTT; CDR3: CASSYKLAGDTDTQYF
D: NA; size: NA; V: TRBV7-8; J: TRBJ2-7; DNA: TGTGCCAGCAGCTTGGTGGCAGGGGACTCCTACGAGCAGTACTTC; CDR3: CASSLVAGDSYEQYF
D: NA; size: NA; V: TRBV7-9; J: TRBJ2-1; DNA: TGTGCCAGCAGTAGTTATCGTAATGAGCAGTTCTTC; CDR3: CASSSYRNEQFF
D: NA; size: NA; V: TRBV29-1; J: TRBJ2-5; DNA: TGCAGCGTTGAAGGACAGGGACTTCAAGAGACCCAGTACTTC; CDR3: CSVEGQGLQETQYF
D: NA; size: NA; V: TRBV4-1; J: TRBJ1-1; DNA: TGCGCCAGCAGCCAAGATTACGCAGGGGCGACCCACACTGAAGCTTTCTTT; CDR3: CASSQDYAGATHTEAFF
D: NA; size: NA; V: TRBV11-2; J: TRBJ1-3; DNA: TGTGCCAGCAGCTTAGAGGTAGCTGGAAACACCATATATTTT; CDR3: CASSLEVAGNTIYF
D: TRBD1; size: NA; V: TRBV20-1; J: TRBJ2-7; DNA: TGCAGTGCTAGTCCCTCGGGGACAGGGGGTATAGGGCAGTACTTC; CDR3: CSASPSGTGGIGQYF
D: NA; size: NA; V: TRBV18; J: TRBJ2-7; DNA: TGTGCCAGCTCATCTACCGACAGACCGGCCTACGAGCAGTACTTC; CDR3: CASSSTDRPAYEQYF
D: NA; size: few; V: TRBV6-2/TRBV6-3; J: TRBJ2-7; DNA: TGTGCCAGCAGTCCCCGGGACAACGTAACCTACGAGCAGTACTTC; CDR3: CASSPRDNVTYEQYF
D: TRBD2; size: NA; V: TRBV7-2; J: TRBJ2-7; DNA: TGTGCCAGCAGCTTACAAGCACTTGGACTAGCGACGTGGTACGAGCAGTACTTC; CDR3: CASSLQALGLATWYEQYF